This paragraph reports one TCR beta chain. TCR beta VDJ combinations and CDR3 sequences were profiled from genomic DNA. TCRdb ran MiXCR on the reads and lists one entry per CDR3 protein. The sample has roughly 120,000 distinct CDR3 sequences; 55% to 70% are singletons. The data derive from a study of CD8+CD57+ T cells in acquired aplastic anemia. Per germline, CDR1 MGHRA and CDR2 YSYEKL. The V segment lost 1 base and the J segment 7 bases; nucleotides outside the gene matches: 10. This CDR3 has 17 amino acids. An expansion of CD8+CD57+ cells by flow cytometry had been shown in patients chosen for sequencing.

The chain has TRBV4-1 and TRBJ1-6; 7 bases line up with TRBD1. Sequencing used sorted CD4+, CD8+, or CD8+CD57+ T cells (not recorded which) from PBMCs. This clonotype was sampled from a human donor with aplastic anemia. As DNA, the CDR3 is TGCGCCAGCAGCCAAGGTCCGGGGACAGCAGGCAATTCACCCCTCCACTTT. Its translation: CASSQGPGTAGNSPLHF.